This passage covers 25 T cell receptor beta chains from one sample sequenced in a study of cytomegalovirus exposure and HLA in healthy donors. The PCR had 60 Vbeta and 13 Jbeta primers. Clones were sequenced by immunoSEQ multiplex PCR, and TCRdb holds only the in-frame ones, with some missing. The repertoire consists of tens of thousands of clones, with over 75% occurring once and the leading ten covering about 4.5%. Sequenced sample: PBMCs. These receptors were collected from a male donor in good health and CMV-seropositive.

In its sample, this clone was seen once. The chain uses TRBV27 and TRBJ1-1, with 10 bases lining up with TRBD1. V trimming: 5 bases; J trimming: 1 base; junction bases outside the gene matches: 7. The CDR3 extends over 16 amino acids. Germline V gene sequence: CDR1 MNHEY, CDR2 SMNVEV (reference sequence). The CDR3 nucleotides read TGTGCCAGCAGTCCAACCGACAGGGGGCCGAACACTGAAGCTTTCTTT. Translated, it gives CASSPTDRGPNTEAFF.

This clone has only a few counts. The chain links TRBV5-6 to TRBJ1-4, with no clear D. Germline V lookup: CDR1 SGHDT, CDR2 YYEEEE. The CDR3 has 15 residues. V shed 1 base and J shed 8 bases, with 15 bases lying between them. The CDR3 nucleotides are TGTGCCAGCAGCTTGTCGCCGACTGAGCAGGAAAAACTGTTTTTT. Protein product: CASSLSPTEQEKLFF.

CDR3 nucleotides: TGTGCCAGCAGCTTGGGACTAGCGTGGAACTCTGGGGCCAACGTCCTGACTTTC. It yields the protein CASSLGLAWNSGANVLTF. This chain links TRBV5-5 with TRBJ2-6; 8 bases line up with TRBD2. The J segment lost 0 bases and the V segment lost 0 bases, leaving 5 bases of the junction unmatched. Germline values: CDR1 SGHKS, CDR2 YYEKEE (reference sequence). The CDR3 consists of 18 residues.

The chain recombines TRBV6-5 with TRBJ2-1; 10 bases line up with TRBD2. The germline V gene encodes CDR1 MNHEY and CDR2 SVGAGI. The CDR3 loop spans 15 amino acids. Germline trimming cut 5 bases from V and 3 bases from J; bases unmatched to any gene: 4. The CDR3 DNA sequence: TGTGCCAGCAGTCCCCGGACTAGCGGCTACAATGAGCAGTTCTTC. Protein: CASSPRTSGYNEQFF.

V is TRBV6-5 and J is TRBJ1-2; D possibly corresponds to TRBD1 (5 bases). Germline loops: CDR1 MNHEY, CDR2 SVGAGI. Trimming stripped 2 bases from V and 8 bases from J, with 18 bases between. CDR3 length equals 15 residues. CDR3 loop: CASSYGPDTSVGYTF. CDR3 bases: TGTGCCAGCAGTTACGGGCCGGACACCTCCGTCGGCTACACCTTC.

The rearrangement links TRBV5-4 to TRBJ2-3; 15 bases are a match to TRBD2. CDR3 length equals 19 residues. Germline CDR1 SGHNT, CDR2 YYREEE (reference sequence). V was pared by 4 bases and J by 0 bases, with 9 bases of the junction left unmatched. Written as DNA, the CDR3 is TGTGCCAGCAGCCCAAGGACTAGCGGGGGGGGACCTAGCACAGATACGCAGTATTTT. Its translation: CASSPRTSGGGPSTDTQYF.

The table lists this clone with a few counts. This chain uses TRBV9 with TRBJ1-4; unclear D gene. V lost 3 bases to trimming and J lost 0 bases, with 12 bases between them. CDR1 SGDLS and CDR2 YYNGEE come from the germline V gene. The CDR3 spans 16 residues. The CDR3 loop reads CASSARAVATNEKLFF. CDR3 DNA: TGTGCCAGCAGCGCCCGAGCGGTTGCAACTAATGAAAAACTGTTTTTT. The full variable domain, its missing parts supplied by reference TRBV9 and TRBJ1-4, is DSGVTQTPKHLITATGQRVTLRCSPRSGDLSVYWYQQSLDQGLQFLIQYYNGEERAKGNILERFSAQQFPDLHSELNLSSLELGDSALYFCASSARAVATNEKLFFGSGTQLSVL.

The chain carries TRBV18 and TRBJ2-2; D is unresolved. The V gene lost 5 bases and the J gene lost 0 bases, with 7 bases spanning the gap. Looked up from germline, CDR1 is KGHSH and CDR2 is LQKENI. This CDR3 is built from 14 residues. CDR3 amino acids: CASSYKTNTGELFF. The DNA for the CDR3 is TGTGCCAGCTCATACAAGACGAACACCGGGGAGCTGTTTTTT.

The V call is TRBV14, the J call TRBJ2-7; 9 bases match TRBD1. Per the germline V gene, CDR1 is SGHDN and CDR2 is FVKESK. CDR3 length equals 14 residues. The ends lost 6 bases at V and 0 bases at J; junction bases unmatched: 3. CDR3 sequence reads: CASSRQGVSYEQYF. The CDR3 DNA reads TGTGCCAGCAGTCGACAGGGGGTCTCCTACGAGCAGTACTTC.

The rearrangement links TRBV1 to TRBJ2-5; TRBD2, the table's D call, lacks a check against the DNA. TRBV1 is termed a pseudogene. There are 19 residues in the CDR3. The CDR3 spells CTSSQDGRLAGGGEETQYF. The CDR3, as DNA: TGCACCAGCAGCCAAGATGGTAGACTAGCGGGAGGGGGTGAAGAGACCCAGTACTTC.

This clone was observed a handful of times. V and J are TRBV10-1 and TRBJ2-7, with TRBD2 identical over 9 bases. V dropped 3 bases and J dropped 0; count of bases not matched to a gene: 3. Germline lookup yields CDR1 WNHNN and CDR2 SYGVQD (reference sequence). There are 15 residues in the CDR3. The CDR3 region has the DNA TGCGCCAGCAGTGAAGGACTAGCGAACTCCTACGAGCAGTACTTC. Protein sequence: CASSEGLANSYEQYF.

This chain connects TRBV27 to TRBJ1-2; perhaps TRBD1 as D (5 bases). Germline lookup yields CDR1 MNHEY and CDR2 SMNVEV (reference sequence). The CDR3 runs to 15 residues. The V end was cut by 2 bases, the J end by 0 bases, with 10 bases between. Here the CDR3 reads CASSLKAGANYGYTF. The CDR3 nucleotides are TGTGCCAGCAGTTTAAAGGCGGGGGCTAACTATGGCTACACCTTC.

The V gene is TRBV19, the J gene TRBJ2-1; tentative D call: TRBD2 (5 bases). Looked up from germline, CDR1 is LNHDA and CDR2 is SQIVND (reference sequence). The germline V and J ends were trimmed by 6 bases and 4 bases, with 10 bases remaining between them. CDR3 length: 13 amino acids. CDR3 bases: TGTGCCAGTAGCGACTATGTTTACAATGAGCAGTTCTTC. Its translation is CASSDYVYNEQFF. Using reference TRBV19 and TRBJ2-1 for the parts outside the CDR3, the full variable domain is DGGITQSPKYLFRKEGQNVTLSCEQNLNHDAMYWYRQDPGQGLRLIYYSQIVNDFQKGDIAEGYSVSREKKESFPLTVTSAQKNPTAFYLCASSDYVYNEQFFGPGTRLTVL.

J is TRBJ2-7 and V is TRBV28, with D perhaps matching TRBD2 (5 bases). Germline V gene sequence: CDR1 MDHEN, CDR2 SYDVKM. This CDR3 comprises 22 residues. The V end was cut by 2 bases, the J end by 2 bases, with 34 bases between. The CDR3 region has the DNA TGTGCCAGCAGTTTAGGTTTCCGGTTTGAGGGCCCGGATCCTGGGATCCCCTACGAGCAGTACTTC. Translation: CASSLGFRFEGPDPGIPYEQYF. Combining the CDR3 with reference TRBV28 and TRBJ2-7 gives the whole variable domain DVKVTQSSRYLVKRTGEKVFLECVQDMDHENMFWYRQDPGLGLRLIYFSYDVKMKEKGDIPEGYSVSREKKERFSLILESASTNQTSMYLCASSLGFRFEGPDPGIPYEQYFGPGTRLTVT.

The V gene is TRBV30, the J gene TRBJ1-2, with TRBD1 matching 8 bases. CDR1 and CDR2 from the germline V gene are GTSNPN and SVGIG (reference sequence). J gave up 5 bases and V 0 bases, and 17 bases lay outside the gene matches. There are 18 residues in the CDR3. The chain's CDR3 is CAWSVPRTGRSPLYGYTF. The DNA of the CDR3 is TGTGCCTGGAGTGTACCCCGGACAGGGCGGTCGCCCTTGTATGGCTACACCTTC.

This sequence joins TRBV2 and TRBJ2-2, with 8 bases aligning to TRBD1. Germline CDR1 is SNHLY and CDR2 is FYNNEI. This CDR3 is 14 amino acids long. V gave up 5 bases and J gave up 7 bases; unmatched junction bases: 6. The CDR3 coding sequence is TGTGCCAGCAGTAAAGACAGGGGTGGCGGGGAGCTGTTTTTT. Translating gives CASSKDRGGGELFF.

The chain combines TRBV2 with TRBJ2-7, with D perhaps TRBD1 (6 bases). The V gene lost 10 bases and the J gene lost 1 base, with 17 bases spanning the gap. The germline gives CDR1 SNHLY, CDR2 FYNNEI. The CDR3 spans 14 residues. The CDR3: CATNSQGTSYEQYF. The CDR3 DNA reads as TGTGCCACCAATTCACAGGGAACTTCCTACGAGCAGTACTTC.

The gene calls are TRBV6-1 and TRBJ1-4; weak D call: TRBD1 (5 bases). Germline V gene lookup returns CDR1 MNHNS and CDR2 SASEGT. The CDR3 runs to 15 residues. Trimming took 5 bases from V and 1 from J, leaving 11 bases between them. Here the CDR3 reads CASSQVTGTNEKLFF. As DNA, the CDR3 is TGTGCCAGCAGTCAGGTCACAGGAACTAATGAAAAACTGTTTTTT.

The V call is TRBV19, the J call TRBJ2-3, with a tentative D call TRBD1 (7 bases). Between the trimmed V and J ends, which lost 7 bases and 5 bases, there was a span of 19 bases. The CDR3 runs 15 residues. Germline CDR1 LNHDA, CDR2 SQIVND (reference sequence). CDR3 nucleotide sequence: TGTGCCAGTACCTCCTGGGCAGGGGGAGGAGATACGCAGTATTTT. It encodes CASTSWAGGGDTQYF.

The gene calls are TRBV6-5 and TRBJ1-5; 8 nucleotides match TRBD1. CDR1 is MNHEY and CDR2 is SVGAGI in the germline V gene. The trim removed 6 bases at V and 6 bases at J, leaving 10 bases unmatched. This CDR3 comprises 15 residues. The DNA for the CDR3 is TGTGCCAGCAGCCGCGACAGGGGTTGGGCTCAGCCCCAGCATTTT. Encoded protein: CASSRDRGWAQPQHF.

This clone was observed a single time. CDR3 sequence: CATSSQGNTEAFF. The CDR3 bases are TGTGCCACCAGCAGTCAGGGGAACACTGAAGCTTTCTTT. The chain uses TRBV15 and TRBJ1-1; perhaps TRBD1 as D (5 bases). Germline CDR1 and CDR2: LNHNV and YYDKDF (reference sequence). The CDR3 is made up of 13 amino acids. The V and J ends lost 3 bases and 1 base respectively, with 6 bases between them.

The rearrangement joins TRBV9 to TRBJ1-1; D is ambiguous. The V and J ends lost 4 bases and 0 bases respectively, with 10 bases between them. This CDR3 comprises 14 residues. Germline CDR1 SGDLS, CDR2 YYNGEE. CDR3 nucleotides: TGTGCCAGCAGCCCCCGCACACTGAACACTGAAGCTTTCTTT. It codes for CASSPRTLNTEAFF.

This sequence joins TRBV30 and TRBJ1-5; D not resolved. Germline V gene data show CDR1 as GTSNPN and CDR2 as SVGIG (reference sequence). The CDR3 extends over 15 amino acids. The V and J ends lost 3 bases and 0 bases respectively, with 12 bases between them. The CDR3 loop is CAWSPGSYSNQPQHF. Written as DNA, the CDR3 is TGTGCCTGGAGCCCTGGGAGTTATAGCAATCAGCCCCAGCATTTT.

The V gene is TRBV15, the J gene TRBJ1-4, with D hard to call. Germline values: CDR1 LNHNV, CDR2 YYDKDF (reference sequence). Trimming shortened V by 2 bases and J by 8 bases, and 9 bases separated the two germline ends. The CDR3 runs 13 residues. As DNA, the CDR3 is TGTGCCACCAGCAGACCAGGCACGGAAAAACTGTTTTTT. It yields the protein CATSRPGTEKLFF.

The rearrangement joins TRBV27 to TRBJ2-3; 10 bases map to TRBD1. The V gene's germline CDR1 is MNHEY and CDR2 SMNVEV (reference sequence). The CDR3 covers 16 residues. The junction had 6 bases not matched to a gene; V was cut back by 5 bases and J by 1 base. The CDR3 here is CASSPRQGAGTDTQYF. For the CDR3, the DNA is TGTGCCAGCAGTCCGAGACAGGGGGCAGGCACAGATACGCAGTATTTT.